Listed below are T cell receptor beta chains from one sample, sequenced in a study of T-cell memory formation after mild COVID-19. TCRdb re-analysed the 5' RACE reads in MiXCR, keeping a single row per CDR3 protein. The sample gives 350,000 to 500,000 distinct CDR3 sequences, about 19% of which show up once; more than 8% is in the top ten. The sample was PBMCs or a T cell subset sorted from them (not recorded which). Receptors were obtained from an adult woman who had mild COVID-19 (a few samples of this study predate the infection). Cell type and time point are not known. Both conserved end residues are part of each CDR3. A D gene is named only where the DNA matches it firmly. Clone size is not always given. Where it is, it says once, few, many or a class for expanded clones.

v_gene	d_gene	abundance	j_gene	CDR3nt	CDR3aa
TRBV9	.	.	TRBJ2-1	TGTGCCAGCACCGTCGACTCGCTCTCCTACAATGAGCAGTTCTTC	CASTVDSLSYNEQFF
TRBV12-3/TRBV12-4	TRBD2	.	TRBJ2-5	TGTGCCAGCAGGGGACTAGCGGGAGCCCAAGAGACCCAGTACTTC	CASRGLAGAQETQYF
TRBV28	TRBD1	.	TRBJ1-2	TGTGCCAGCAGTTTCGGAGACAGGGGTAGACTTGGCTACACCTTC	CASSFGDRGRLGYTF
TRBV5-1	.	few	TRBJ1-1	TGCGCCAGCAGCTTCACAGGGCCTGACACTGAAGCTTTCTTT	CASSFTGPDTEAFF
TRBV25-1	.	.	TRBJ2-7	TGTGCCAGCAGTGCTTCAGCAGCCTACGAGCAGTACTTC	CASSASAAYEQYF
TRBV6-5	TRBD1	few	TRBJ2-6	TGTGCCATTTCGGTAAGGGACAGGGTCCCTGGGGCCAACGTCCTGACTTTC	CAISVRDRVPGANVLTF
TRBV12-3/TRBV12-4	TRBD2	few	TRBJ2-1	TGTGCCAGCAAGCAGAAAGCGGGGGGGACCAATGAGCAGTTCTTC	CASKQKAGGTNEQFF
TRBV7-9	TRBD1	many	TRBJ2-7	TGTGCCAGCAGCACAGAAGGACAGGGCTACGAGCAGTACTTC	CASSTEGQGYEQYF
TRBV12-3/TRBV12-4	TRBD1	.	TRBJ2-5	TGTGCCATCGCAAGAGACAGGGTCTCGCACGAGACCCAGTACTTC	CAIARDRVSHETQYF
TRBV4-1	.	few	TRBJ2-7	TGCGCCAGCAGCTTCGGACCGCTAAGTGGCGAGCAGTACTTC	CASSFGPLSGEQYF
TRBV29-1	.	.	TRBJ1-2	TGCAGCGTTGAAGGCGGGGTCTATGGCTACACCTTC	CSVEGGVYGYTF
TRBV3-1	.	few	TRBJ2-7	TGTGCCAGCAGCCAAGCCGAGTACGAGCAGTACTTC	CASSQAEYEQYF
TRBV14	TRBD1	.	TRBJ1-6	TGTGCCAGCAGCCCTTACAGGGGGCGCGATTCACCCCTCCACTTT	CASSPYRGRDSPLHF
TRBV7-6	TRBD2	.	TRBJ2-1	TGTGCCAGCAGCTTCCCTCGACTAGCGGGGGGGACCAGCTCCTACAATGAGCAGTTCTTC	CASSFPRLAGGTSSYNEQFF
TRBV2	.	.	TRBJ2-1	TGTGCCAGCACCGAAGGGGTTGAGCAGTTCTTC	CASTEGVEQFF
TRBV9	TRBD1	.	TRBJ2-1	TGTGCCAGCAGCACCCGAGAGGGGACAGCATACAATGAGCAGTTCTTC	CASSTREGTAYNEQFF
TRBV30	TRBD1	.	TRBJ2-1	TGTGCCTGTTCCGGGACAGGGTCCTCTTTC	CACSGTGSSF
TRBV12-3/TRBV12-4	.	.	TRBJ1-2	TGTGCCAGCAGTTTCGGAAGCAGTACTAACTATGGCTACACCTTC	CASSFGSSTNYGYTF
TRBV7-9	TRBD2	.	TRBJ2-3	TGTGCCAGCAGCTTAAGATCGACTAGCGGGGCCCACACAGATACGCAGTATTTT	CASSLRSTSGAHTDTQYF
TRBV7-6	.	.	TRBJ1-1	TGTGCCAGCAGCCATGACGGCGCAAACTTGAACACTGAAGCTTTCTTT	CASSHDGANLNTEAFF
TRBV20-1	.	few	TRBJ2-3	TGCAGTGCTAGGTCGCCCGGTACGCAGTATTTT	CSARSPGTQYF
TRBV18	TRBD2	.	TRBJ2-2	TGTGCCAGCCGCGGGAGTGCCTCGGGGGAGCTGTTTTTT	CASRGSASGELFF
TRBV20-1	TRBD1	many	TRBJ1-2	TGCAGTGCCCCCCCCGGGACAGGGGGGATAAACTATGGCTACACCTTC	CSAPPGTGGINYGYTF
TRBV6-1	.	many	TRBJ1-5	TGTGCCAGCAGTGAAGGACAGGAAGGTCAGCCCCAGCATTTT	CASSEGQEGQPQHF
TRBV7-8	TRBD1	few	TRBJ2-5	TGTGCCAGCAGCTTAGCAGGGAACAGGGGCGCGGGAGAGACCCAGTACTTC	CASSLAGNRGAGETQYF
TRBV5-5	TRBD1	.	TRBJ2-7	TGTGCCAGCAGCTTGGCCGGGACAGTGACCTACGAGCAGTACTTC	CASSLAGTVTYEQYF
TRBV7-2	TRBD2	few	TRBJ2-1	TGTGCCAGCAGCTTAGGCCTCAGCGGGGGGGCCTACAATGAGCAGTTCTTC	CASSLGLSGGAYNEQFF
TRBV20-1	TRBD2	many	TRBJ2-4	TGCAGTGCTCTCAGACTAGCAGTAAGGGACAAAAACATTCAGTACTTC	CSALRLAVRDKNIQYF
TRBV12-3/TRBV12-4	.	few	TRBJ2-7	TGTGCCAGCAGTTTCGACGTCAGGGGCGAGCAGTACTTC	CASSFDVRGEQYF
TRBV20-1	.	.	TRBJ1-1	TGCAGTGCTAGAGATTCAGGATTGGCATATGAAGCTTTCTTT	CSARDSGLAYEAFF
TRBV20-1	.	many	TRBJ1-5	TGCAGTGCTAGAGACGGCAATCAGCCCCAGCATTTT	CSARDGNQPQHF
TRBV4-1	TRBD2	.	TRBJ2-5	TGCGCCAGCAGCCAAGATCCCAGCGGGGGGCCTCAAGAGACCCAGTACTTC	CASSQDPSGGPQETQYF
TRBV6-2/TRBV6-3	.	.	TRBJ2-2	TGTGCCAGCAGTAGAGACAGGGAGGCTTCCAGCACCGGGGAGCTGTTTTTT	CASSRDREASSTGELFF
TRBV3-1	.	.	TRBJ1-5	TGTGCCAGCAGCCAAGCAGGGTTCAATCAGCCCCAGCATTTT	CASSQAGFNQPQHF
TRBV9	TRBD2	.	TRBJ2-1	TGTGCCAGCAGCGCCGCTAGCGGGGGGGGCGATGAGCAGTTCTTC	CASSAASGGGDEQFF
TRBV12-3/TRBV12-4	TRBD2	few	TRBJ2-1	TGTGCCAGCAGTTCAAGACTAGCGGGGGGCGAAAAGTTCTTC	CASSSRLAGGEKFF
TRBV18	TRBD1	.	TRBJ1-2	TGTGCCAGCTCACCACGAGCAGGGGGCAGGGATGGCTACACCTTC	CASSPRAGGRDGYTF
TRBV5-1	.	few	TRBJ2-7	TGCGCCAGCAGCTTGGTCAGGGGGGCGAGCTACGAGCAGTACTTC	CASSLVRGASYEQYF
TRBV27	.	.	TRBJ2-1	TGTGCCAGCCACTTGGGGGGGCCCCTGGGGGATGAGCAGTTCTTC	CASHLGGPLGDEQFF
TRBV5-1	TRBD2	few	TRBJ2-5	TGCGCCAGCAGCTTGGTTCTAGCGGGGGACTCCGCCGGAGAGACCCAGTACTTC	CASSLVLAGDSAGETQYF
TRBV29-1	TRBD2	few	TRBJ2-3	TGCAGCGTTGAGATGGCGGGAGGTCTCACAGATACGCAGTATTTT	CSVEMAGGLTDTQYF
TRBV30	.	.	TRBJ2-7	TGTGCCTGGAGTGTGACAAACTACGAGCAGTACTTC	CAWSVTNYEQYF
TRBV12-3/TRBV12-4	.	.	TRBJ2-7	TGTGCCAGCAGTTCCCGGCAGGGACACGAGCAGTACTTC	CASSSRQGHEQYF
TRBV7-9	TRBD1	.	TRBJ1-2	TGTGCCAGCAGCGGCCGGGACAGGGTGGGTGGCTACACCTTC	CASSGRDRVGGYTF
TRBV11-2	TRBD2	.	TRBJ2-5	TGTGCCAGCAGAGGGACTAGCGGGAGAAAGGGCCAAGAGACCCAGTACTTC	CASRGTSGRKGQETQYF
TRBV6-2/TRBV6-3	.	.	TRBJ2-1	TGTGCCAGCCGTGTGGTAGGCTCCTACAATGAGCAGTTCTTC	CASRVVGSYNEQFF
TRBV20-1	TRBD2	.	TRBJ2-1	TGCAGTGCTAGCGCCCTAGCGGGGAACCGGGCATGGGAGCAGTTCTTC	CSASALAGNRAWEQFF
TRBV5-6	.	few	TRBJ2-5	TGTGCCAGCAGCCGCACAAAACTAGGATGGGAGACCCAGTACTTC	CASSRTKLGWETQYF
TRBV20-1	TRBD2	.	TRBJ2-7	TGCAGTGCTAGAGAGGCGGGGGTCGAGCAGTACTTC	CSAREAGVEQYF
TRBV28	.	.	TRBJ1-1	TGTGCCAGCAAAGGGGGGGACACTGAAGCTTTCTTT	CASKGGDTEAFF
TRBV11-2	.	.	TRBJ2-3	TGTGCCAGCAGCTCGTACCTAGGAGATACGCAGTATTTT	CASSSYLGDTQYF
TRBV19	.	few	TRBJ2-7	TGTGCCAGTAGTATCGGGGATTCCGACCACGAGCAGTACTTC	CASSIGDSDHEQYF
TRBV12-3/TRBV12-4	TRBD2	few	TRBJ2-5	TGTGCCAGCAGTTTACTTCTAGCGGGGGACCAAGAGACCCAGTACTTC	CASSLLLAGDQETQYF
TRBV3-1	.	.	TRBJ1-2	TGTGCCAGCAGCCCGGACAGTGCTACAAACTATGGCTACACCTTC	CASSPDSATNYGYTF